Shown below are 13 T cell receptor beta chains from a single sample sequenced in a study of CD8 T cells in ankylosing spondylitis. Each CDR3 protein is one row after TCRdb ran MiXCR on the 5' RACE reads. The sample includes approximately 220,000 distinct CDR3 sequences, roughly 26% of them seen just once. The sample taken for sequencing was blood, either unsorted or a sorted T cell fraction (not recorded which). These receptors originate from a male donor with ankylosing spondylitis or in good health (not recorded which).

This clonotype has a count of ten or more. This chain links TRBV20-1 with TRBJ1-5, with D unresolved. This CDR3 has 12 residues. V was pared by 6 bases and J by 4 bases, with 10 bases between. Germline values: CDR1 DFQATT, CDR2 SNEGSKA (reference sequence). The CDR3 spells CSAEGENQPQHF. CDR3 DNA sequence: TGCAGTGCCGAGGGAGAGAATCAGCCCCAGCATTTT.

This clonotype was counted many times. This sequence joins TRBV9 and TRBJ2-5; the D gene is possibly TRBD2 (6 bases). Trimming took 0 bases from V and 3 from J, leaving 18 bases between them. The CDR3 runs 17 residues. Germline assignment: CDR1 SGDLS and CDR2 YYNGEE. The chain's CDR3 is CASSVGVGRQGEETQYF. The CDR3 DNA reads TGTGCCAGCAGCGTAGGGGTGGGGAGGCAGGGCGAAGAGACCCAGTACTTC.

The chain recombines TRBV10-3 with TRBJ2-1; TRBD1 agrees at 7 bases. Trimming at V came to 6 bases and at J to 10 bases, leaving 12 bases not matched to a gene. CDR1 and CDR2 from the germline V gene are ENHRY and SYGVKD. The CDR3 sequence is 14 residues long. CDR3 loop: CAIRRQGLGKEQFF. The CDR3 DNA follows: TGTGCCATCAGAAGACAGGGCTTGGGCAAAGAGCAGTTCTTC.

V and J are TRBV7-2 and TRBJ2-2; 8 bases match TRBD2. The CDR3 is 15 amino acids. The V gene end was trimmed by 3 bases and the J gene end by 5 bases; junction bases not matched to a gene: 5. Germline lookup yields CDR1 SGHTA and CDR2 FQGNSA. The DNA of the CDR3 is TGTGCCAGCAGCTTGGGTGCTAGCGGGACCGGGGAGCTGTTTTTT. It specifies CASSLGASGTGELFF.

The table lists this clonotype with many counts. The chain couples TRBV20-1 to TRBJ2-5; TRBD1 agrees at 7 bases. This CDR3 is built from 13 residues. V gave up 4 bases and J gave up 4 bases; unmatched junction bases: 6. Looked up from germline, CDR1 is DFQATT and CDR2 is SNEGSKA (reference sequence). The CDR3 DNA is TGCAGTGCTACCCCGACAGGGCGAGAGACCCAGTACTTC. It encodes CSATPTGRETQYF.

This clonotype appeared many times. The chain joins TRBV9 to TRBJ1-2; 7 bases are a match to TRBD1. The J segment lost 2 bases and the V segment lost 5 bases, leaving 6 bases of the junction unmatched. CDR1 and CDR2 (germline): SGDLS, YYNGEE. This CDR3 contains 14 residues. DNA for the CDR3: TGTGCCAGCAGAAGACAGGGAGGGAACTATGGCTACACCTTC. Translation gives CASRRQGGNYGYTF. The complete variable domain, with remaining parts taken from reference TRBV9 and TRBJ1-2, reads DSGVTQTPKHLITATGQRVTLRCSPRSGDLSVYWYQQSLDQGLQFLIQYYNGEERAKGNILERFSAQQFPDLHSELNLSSLELGDSALYFCASRRQGGNYGYTFGSGTRLTVV.

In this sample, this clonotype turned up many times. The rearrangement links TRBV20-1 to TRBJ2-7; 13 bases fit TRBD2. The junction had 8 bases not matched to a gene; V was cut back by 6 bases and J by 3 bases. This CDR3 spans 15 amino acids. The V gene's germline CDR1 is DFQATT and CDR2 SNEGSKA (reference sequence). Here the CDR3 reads CSAFPGTSGDYEQYF. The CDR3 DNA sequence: TGCAGTGCCTTCCCGGGGACTAGCGGGGACTACGAGCAGTACTTC.

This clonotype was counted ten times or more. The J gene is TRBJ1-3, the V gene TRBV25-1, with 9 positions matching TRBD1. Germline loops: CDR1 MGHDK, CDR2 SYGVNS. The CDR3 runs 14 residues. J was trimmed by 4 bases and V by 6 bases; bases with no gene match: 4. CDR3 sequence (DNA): TGTGCCAGCAGGCGGACAGGGGACGGAAACACCATATATTTT. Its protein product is CASRRTGDGNTIYF.

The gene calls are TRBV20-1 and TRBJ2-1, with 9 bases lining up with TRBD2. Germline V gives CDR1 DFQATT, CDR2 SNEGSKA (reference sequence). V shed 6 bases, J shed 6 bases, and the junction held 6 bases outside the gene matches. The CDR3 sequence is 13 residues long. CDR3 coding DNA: TGCAGTGCAGGTAGCGGGAGCGCCAATGAGCAGTTCTTC. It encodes CSAGSGSANEQFF.

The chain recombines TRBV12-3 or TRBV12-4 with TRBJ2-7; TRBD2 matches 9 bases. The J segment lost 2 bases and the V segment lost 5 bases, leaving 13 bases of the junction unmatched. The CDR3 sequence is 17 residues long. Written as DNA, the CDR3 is TGTGCCAGCAGTCCTCAATTTCTAGCGGGAATAGCCTACGAGCAGTACTTC. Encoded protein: CASSPQFLAGIAYEQYF.

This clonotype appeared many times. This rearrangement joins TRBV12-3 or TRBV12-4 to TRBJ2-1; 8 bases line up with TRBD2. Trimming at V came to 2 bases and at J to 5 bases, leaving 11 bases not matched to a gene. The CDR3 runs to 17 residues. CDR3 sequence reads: CASSLPGGSGIDNEQFF. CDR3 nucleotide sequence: TGTGCCAGCAGTTTACCAGGAGGTAGCGGGATCGACAATGAGCAGTTCTTC.

The CDR3 region is CASSPFGQTTDTQYF. In nucleotides, the CDR3 is TGTGCCAGCTCACCATTCGGACAGACCACAGATACGCAGTATTTT. This rearrangement joins TRBV18 to TRBJ2-3; TRBD1 might be the D (6 bases). Per germline, CDR1 KGHSH and CDR2 LQKENI. The ends were cut back, 2 bases at V and 2 bases at J, with 11 bases in the middle. CDR3 length: 15 residues.

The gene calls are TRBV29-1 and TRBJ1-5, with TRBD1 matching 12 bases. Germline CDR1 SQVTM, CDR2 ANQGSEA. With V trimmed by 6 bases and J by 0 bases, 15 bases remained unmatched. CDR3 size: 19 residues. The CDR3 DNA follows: TGCAGCGTAGAGAAAAACCGGGACAGGGGGCCGTATAGCAATCAGCCCCAGCATTTT. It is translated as CSVEKNRDRGPYSNQPQHF.